This T cell receptor beta chain comes out of a study of OX40 agonist ivuxolimab in advanced cancers. Regarding the research as a whole: Ivuxolimab was a fully human IgG2 agonistic monoclonal antibody targeting the costimulatory receptor OX40 (CD134). The monotherapy dose-escalation portion (N of about 47 patients) of the phase I ivuxolimab trial is reported in the paper. Peripheral TCRbeta sequencing was intended to test whether TCR sequence diversity was altered and clonal T-cell expansion was caused by ivuxolimab. Among the roughly 54 dose-escalation patients, some 20 had hepatocellular carcinoma, 15 or so melanoma, 9 renal cell carcinoma and 9 head and neck cancer. The dose-escalation cohort was 80% to 90% male with a mean age of about 60 years, ranging from roughly 23 to 80. Patients were allowed to have had prior anti-PD-1, anti-PD-L1 or anti-CTLA-4 therapy, and more than 30% of the dose-escalation patients had previously received checkpoint inhibitors. Partial responses occurred in three dose-escalation patients, of whom one had hepatocellular carcinoma and two had cutaneous melanoma. Intravenous ivuxolimab was administered to patients every 2 weeks at six dose levels: 0.01, 0.1, 0.3, 1.5, 3 and 10 mg/kg.

As to this clone: The target of this receptor is not known. Base qualities were left out, and no much larger clone turns up one base away.

For sequencing of the TCRbeta CDR3 region, genomic DNA was extracted from the sorted cells. The immunoSEQ Assay was used to sequence the TCRbeta CDR3 regions. Entries here come from immuneACCESS through TCRdb and include only in-frame sequences with V and J called. Some clones fail to appear in such tables; in the studies checked, an unresolved V gene covers under half of the shortfall, and the cause of the remainder is unknown. For this sample there are tens of thousands of clones; 82% appear just once. The top ten constitute 5% of the sample. The trial excluded patients who had a history of autoimmune disease or who were on systemic immunosuppression. Peripheral blood for TCR sequencing was collected from all dose cohorts at baseline, on cycle 4 day 1, and on cycle 7 day 1. Samples were obtained from an open-label, multicenter, first-in-human phase I dose-escalation trial of ivuxolimab. The trial enrolled adults with locally advanced or metastatic head and neck squamous cell, hepatocellular, melanoma or renal cell carcinoma. Before TCR sequencing, CD4+ and CD8+ T cells were separately sorted from peripheral blood.

Overall study outcomes, separate from this receptor: Antigen specificity was not determined for the clonally expanded peripheral T cells. At doses of 0.1 to 3.0 mg/kg, clonal expansion of both CD4+ and CD8+ T cells in blood was seen between baseline and week 6. Low levels of normalized T-cell clonal expansion were also seen in some nonresponding patients. In the 0.1-3.0 mg/kg groups, partial responders had among the lowest normalized peripheral clonal expansion, particularly in CD8+ T cells. On average, CD8+ T cells showed more expanded clones than CD4+ T cells after ivuxolimab.

This TCR was sampled from an adult with an advanced solid tumor such as melanoma, head and neck, liver or kidney cancer. This specimen was CD4+ or CD8+ T cells sorted from blood, taken in a trial of the OX40 agonist ivuxolimab.

DNA sequence: TGTGCCAGCAGCTTACGGGCTAGCGGCGGGCACACCGGGGAGCTGTTTTTT. Its product reads: CASSLRASGGHTGELFF. This sequence uses TRBV7-2 and TRBJ2-2; 7 bases in the junction line up with TRBD2. The CDR3 sequence holds 17 residues, the cysteine and phenylalanine included. Only CDR3 DNA is held: 51 bases, read in frame from base 1. The germline V end is reduced by 2 bases and the J end by 3 bases; junction bases left unmatched: 9. The CDR1 and CDR2 encoded by the germline V gene are SGHTA and FQGNSA.